The clone carrying this T cell receptor beta chain has only one observation. Sequencing was performed with immunoSEQ multiplex PCR; in TCRdb, only in-frame clones are kept and a portion is missing. This table holds over 120,000 clones, around 84% found once. CDR3 length: 14 amino acids. Trimming took 5 bases from V and 6 from J, leaving 11 bases between them. Looked up from germline, CDR1 is SGHTA and CDR2 is FQGTGA. This sample is part of a study of blood T cell repertoires in COVID-19. The overall study: COVID-19 samples collected from the United States, Italy and Spain covered acute and convalescent phases. The analysed material was cDNA or gDNA that came from T cells, B-cell-depleted T cells, or PBMCs.

Sample: peripheral blood. The sequence was obtained from a human donor with acute or convalescent COVID-19. The donor label of this sample is uncertain. This chain uses TRBV7-3 with TRBJ1-6, with D maybe TRBD1 (6 bases). For the CDR3, the DNA is TGTGCCAGCAGCCTTGGACAGCCTAATTCACCCCTCCACTTT. This encodes CASSLGQPNSPLHF.